A single TCR beta chain is shown here with its context. A few counts support this clonotype. Its recognized antigen is unknown. The sample holds no much larger clone one base away, and base qualities are not on file. This record comes from a study of read filtering for tumor transcriptome and immune sequencing (dated by TCRdb to 2020 to 2021). Describing the broader study: The cohort was composed of about 18 male and 14 to 15 female patients, with a mean age of roughly 61 years and an age range of roughly 47 to 90. By revised international staging, roughly 8 patients were R-ISS I, 16 were R-ISS II and roughly 7 were R-ISS III. After DNase treatment, whole-transcriptome libraries were prepared using the TruSeq RNA Access Library Prep Kit. Per sample, about 4.05 to 10.27 million TCR-region mapped reads were obtained with IR-seq, compared with only about 85 to 1,400 with RNA-seq. Using the same bone marrow samples, the study ran both targeted immune repertoire sequencing and bulk whole-transcriptome sequencing and then compared the TCR repertoires from each method. A main aim was a read-filtering strategy for immune repertoire data, specifically whether clonotypes supported by a single read should be removed.

The Immunoverse kit was used to build TCR libraries from roughly 0.4 ug RNA, with molecular barcoded adaptors covering alpha/delta and beta/gamma chains. TCR library preparation used the same RNA that was used for transcriptome sequencing. An Illumina HiSeq 4000 with 2 x 150 cycles was used to sequence the TCR libraries. As for the authors' bioinformatics: MiXCR aligned TCR reads to human V, D, J and C references and assembled the aligned reads into CDR3 clonotypes, with quality filtering and error correction included. Clonotype counts and gene usage diversity were analyzed with the tcR package in R. For inspection of raw mapping reads, RNA-seq reads were mapped by STAR aligner version 2.5.3a onto GRCh37 of the human genome. IR-seq fastq files were randomly downsampled with Seqtk 1.3 to test the effect of sequencing depth on detected clonotypes. The public reads were reprocessed in TCRdb via fastp at Q25 and MiXCR, keeping in-frame beta chains. Each entry is one CDR3 protein sequence, shown with its most common DNA and genes. The V and J calls and clone size are TCRdb's, not the authors'. Counted in this sample were about 47,000 distinct CDR3 sequences; approximately 12% of them appeared once. The ten largest account for roughly 14% of the sample.

Broader findings and caveats from the paper: Compared with RNA-seq, IR-seq captured clonotypes at much higher depth and more reliably, and a smaller IR-seq throughput was enough to identify most shared clonotypes. Single-read clonotypes made up around 85% of clonotypes but only approximately 4% of total reads in IR-seq, compared with around 71% of clonotypes and 40% to 55% of reads in RNA-seq. When single-read clonotypes were removed, the proportions of shared clonotypes in IR-seq and RNA-seq correlated more strongly. The sorted CD138-negative fraction was a mixed bone marrow immune population, not purified T cells.

Each patient had bone marrow sampled at the time of active disease. Ficoll-Hypaque density gradient centrifugation was used to isolate bone marrow mononuclear cells. Myeloma plasma cells were removed and CD138-negative cells were collected by negative selection after labeling with CD138 magnetic microbeads on a MACS separator. Purity of the isolated cells was checked by flow cytometry on an Attune NxT using CD138 antibodies. TRIzol reagent was used to extract total RNA, which was then quantified with a NanoDrop spectrophotometer. For each patient, the CD138-negative bone marrow sample underwent paired RNA-seq and IR-seq. Looking up the germline V gene (reference sequence) yields CDR1 LGHDT and CDR2 YNNKEL. The trim is 5 bases for V and 0 bases for J, with a gap of 9 bases between the germline ends. Reading from cysteine to phenylalanine, the CDR3 counts 14 amino acids. Only the CDR3 DNA is retained, 42 bases long and in frame from the first base.

The V gene is TRBV3-1 and the J gene is TRBJ2-3; no D gene call is confident. The origin of this receptor is a donor at least 40 years old with multiple myeloma. The sequenced sample consisted of a population of CD138-negative cells sorted from bone marrow. Explained via the paper, the cell subset or site label denotes: bone marrow mononuclear cells depleted of CD138+ plasma/myeloma cells by negative magnetic selection. The CDR3 region: CASSSPWSTDTQYF. The bases are TGTGCCAGCAGCTCCCCGTGGAGCACAGATACGCAGTATTTT.